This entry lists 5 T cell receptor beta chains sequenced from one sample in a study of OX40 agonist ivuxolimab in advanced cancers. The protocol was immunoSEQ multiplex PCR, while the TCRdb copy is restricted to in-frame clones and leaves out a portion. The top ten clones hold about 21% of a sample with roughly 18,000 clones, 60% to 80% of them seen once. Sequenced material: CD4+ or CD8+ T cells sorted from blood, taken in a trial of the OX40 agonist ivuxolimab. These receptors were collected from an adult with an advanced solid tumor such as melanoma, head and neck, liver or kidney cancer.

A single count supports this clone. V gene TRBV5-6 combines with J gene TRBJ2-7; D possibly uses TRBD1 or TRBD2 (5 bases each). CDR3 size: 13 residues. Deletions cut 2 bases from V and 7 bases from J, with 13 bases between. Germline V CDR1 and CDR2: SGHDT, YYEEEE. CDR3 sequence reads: CASSFPGQEEQYF. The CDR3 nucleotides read TGTGCCAGCAGCTTCCCGGGGCAGGAAGAGCAGTACTTC.

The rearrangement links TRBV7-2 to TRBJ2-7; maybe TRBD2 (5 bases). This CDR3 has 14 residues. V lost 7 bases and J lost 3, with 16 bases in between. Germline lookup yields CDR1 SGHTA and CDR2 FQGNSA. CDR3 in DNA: TGTGCCAGCACCTATGGACTCTCCGACTACGAGCAGTACTTC. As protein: CASTYGLSDYEQYF.

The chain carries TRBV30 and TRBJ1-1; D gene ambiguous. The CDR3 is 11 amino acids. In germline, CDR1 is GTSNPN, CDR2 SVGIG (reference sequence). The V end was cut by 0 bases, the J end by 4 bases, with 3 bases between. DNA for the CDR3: TGTGCCTGGAGTGTCGGCACTGAAGCTTTCTTT. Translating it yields CAWSVGTEAFF. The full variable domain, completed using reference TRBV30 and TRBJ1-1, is SQTIHQWPATLVQPVGSPLSLECTVEGTSNPNLYWYRQAAGRGLQLLFYSVGIGQISSEVPQNLSASRPQDRQFILSSKKLLLSDSGFYLCAWSVGTEAFFGQGTRLTVV.

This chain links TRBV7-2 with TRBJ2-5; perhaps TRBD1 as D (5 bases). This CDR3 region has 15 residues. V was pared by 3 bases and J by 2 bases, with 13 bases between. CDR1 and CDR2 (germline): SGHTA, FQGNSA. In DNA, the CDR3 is TGTGCCAGCAGCTTGATCCCCAGGGAACAAGAGACCCAGTACTTC. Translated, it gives CASSLIPREQETQYF.

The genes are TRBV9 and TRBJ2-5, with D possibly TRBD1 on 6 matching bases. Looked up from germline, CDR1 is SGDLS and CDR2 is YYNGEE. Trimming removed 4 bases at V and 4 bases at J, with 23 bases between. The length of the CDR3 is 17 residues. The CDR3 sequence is CASSPTPTGSERETQYF. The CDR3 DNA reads TGTGCCAGCAGCCCTACCCCCACAGGGTCGGAGAGAGAGACCCAGTACTTC.